Presented here are 3 T cell receptor beta chains from one specimen sequenced in a study of T cell repertoires in cytomegalovirus infection. These receptors have no identified antigens. TCRdb passed the reads through MiXCR, listing each CDR3 protein once. The sample yields about 830,000 distinct CDR3 sequences, about 31% seen once. The sample was cultured CD8+ T cells from PBMCs, taken from culture after CMV antigen stimulation. The receptors stem from a human donor in good health (CMV status not recorded). Some clones in this sample may be carry-over from other donors' samples.

The chain employs TRBV20-1 and TRBJ2-1, with D possibly matching TRBD1 (5 bases). Germline values: CDR1 DFQATT, CDR2 SNEGSKA (reference sequence). The CDR3 spans 13 residues. Trimming shortened V by 6 bases and J by 2 bases, and 11 bases separated the two germline ends. In nucleotides, the CDR3 is TGCAGTGCCCAGGGTATGCCCTACAATGAGCAGTTCTTC. Encoded protein: CSAQGMPYNEQFF.

This chain links TRBV29-1 with TRBJ1-2; TRBD1 matches at 9 bases. V shed 7 bases, J shed 6 bases, and the junction held 9 bases outside the gene matches. This CDR3 contains 13 residues. CDR1 SQVTM and CDR2 ANQGSEA come from the germline V gene. For the CDR3, the DNA is TGCAGCGCCCCGGACAGGGGTAAGAATGGCTACACCTTC. The encoded protein is CSAPDRGKNGYTF.

This clonotype was seen more than once but under ten times. The chain combines TRBV19 with TRBJ1-1; 8 nucleotides align to TRBD1. The CDR3 consists of 13 residues. Germline V lookup: CDR1 LNHDA, CDR2 SQIVND (reference sequence). V lost 7 bases and J lost 5; bases outside the gene matches: 6. The CDR3 DNA follows: TGTGCCAGTATCCACTGGACAGGGACTGAAGCTTTCTTT. This codes for CASIHWTGTEAFF. Complete variable domain (other parts from reference TRBV19 and TRBJ1-1): DGGITQSPKYLFRKEGQNVTLSCEQNLNHDAMYWYRQDPGQGLRLIYYSQIVNDFQKGDIAEGYSVSREKKESFPLTVTSAQKNPTAFYLCASIHWTGTEAFFGQGTRLTVV.